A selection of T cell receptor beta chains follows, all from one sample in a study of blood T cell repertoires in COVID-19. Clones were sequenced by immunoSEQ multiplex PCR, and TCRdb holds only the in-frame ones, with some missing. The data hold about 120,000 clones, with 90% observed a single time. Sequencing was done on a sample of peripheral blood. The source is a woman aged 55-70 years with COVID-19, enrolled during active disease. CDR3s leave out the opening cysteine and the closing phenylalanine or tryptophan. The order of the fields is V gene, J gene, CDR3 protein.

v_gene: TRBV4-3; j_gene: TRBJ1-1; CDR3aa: ASSLHRGPNTEAF
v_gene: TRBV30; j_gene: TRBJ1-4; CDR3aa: AWSRGQLEKLF
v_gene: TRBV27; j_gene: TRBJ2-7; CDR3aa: ASSFSGASYEQY
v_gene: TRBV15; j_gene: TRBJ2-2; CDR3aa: ATSRAAGGTGELF
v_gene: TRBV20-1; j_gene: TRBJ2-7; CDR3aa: SAASSYEQY
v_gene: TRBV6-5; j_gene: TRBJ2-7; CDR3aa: ASSYGTNYEQY
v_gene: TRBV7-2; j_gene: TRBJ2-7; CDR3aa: ASSLDPAPGGSYEQY
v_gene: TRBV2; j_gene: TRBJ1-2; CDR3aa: ASNLEQGPGYT
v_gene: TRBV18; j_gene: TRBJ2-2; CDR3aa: ASSPQGAPTGELF
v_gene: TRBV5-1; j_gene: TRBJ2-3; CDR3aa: ASRHSGADTQY
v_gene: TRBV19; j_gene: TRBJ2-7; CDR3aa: ASAGSGHEQY
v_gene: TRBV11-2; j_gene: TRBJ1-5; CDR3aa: ASSPTETGWDQPQH
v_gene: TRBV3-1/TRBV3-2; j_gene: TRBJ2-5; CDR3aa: ASSSISGGGETQY
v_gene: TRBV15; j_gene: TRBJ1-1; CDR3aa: ATSRAGYTEAF
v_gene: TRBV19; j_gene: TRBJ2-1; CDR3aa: ASTSPGTAYNEQF
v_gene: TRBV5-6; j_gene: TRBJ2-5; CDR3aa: ASSLRGNQETQY
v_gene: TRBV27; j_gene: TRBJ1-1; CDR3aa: ASSLSRGQGALYTEAF
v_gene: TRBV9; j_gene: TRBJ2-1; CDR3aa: ASSPRSRGGAVLGNEQF
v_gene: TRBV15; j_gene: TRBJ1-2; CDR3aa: ATSRDLEQGSSGYT
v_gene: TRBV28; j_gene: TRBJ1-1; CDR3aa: ASSALLTAEAF
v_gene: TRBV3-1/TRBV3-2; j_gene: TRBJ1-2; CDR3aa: ASSQASGYGYT
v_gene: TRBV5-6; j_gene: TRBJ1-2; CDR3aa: ASSSMTETVNYGYT
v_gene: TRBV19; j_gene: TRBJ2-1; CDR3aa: ASSWRASYNEQF
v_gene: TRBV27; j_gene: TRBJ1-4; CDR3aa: ASTRQGGEKLF
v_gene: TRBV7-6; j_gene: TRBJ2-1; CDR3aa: ASSSTLRGGTYNEQF
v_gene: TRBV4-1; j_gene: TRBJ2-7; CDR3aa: ASSQEIAGVYEQY
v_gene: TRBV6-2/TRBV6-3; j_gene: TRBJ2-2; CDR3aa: ASSSGQTTGELF
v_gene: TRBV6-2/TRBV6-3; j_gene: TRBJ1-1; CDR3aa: ASSPDRGLSTEAF
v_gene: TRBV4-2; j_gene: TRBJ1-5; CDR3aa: ASSQVEGINQPQH
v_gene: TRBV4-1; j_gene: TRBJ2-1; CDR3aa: ASSQPSRGSYNEQF
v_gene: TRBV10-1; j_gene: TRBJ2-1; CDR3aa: ADTSGVFNEQF
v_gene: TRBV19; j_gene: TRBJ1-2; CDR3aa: ASKITPGQGNYGYT
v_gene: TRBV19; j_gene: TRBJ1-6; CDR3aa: ASTQSGTENSPLH
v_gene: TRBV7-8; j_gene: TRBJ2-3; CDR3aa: ASSFSPPSRSITLTDTQY
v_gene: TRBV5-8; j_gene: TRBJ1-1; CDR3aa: ASSSTPGGAF
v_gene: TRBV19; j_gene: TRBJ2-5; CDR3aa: ASSYSRSQETQY
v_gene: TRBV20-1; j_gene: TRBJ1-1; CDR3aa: SARSDEAF
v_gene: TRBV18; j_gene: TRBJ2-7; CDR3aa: ASAVTGVLDEQY
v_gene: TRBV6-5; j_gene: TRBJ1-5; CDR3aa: ASSRQGDQPQH
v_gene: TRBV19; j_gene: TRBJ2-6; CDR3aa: ASSSRGTGANVLT
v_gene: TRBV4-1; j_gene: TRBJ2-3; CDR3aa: ASSQEAPGGPTDTQY
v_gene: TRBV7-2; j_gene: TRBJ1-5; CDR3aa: ASSLGVRQPQH
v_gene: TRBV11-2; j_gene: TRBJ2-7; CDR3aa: ASSAGGAGIEQY